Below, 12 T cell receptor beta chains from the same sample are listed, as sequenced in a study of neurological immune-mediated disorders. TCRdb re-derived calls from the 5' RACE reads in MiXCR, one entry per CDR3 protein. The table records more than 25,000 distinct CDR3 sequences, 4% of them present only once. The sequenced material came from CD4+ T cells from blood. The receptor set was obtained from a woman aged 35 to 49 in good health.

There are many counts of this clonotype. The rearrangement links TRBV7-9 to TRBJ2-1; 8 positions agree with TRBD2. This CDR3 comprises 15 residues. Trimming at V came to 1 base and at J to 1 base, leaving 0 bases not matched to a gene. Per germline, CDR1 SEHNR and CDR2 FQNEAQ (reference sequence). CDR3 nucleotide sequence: TGTGCCAGCAGCTTAGAGCGGGGGTCCTACAATGAGCAGTTCTTC. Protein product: CASSLERGSYNEQFF.

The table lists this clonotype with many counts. Here the CDR3 reads CASSSRSQLDGDEQFF. The CDR3 region has the DNA TGTGCCAGCAGCTCGAGGTCGCAACTAGATGGCGATGAGCAGTTCTTC. The rearrangement links TRBV7-9 to TRBJ2-1; tentative D call: TRBD2 (5 bases). The CDR3 loop spans 16 amino acids. V was pared by 4 bases and J by 8 bases, with 21 bases between. The germline V gene has CDR1 SEHNR and CDR2 FQNEAQ (reference sequence).

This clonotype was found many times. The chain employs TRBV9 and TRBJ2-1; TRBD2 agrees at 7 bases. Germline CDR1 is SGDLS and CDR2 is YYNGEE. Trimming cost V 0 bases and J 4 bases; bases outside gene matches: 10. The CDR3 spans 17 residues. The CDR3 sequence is CASSVEAGDLLYNEQFF. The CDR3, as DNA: TGTGCCAGCAGCGTAGAGGCGGGAGACCTTCTATACAATGAGCAGTTCTTC.

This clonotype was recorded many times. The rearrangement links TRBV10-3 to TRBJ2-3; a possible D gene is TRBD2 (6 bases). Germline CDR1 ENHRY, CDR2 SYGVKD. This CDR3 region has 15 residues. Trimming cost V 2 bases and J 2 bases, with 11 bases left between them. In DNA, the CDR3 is TGTGCCATCAGTGAGGTGGGAGGCAACACAGATACGCAGTATTTT. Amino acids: CAISEVGGNTDTQYF.

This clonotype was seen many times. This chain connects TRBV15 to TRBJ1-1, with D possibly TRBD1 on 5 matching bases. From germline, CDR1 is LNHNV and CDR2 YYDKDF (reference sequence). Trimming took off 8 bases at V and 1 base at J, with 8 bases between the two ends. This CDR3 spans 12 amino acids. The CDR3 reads CATGHPNTEAFF. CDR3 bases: TGTGCCACCGGACACCCGAACACTGAAGCTTTCTTT. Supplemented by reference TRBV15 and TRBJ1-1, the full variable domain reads DAMVIQNPRYQVTQFGKPVTLSCSQTLNHNVMYWYQQKSSQAPKLLFHYYDKDFNNEADTPDNFQSRRPNTSFCFLDIRSPGLGDTAMYLCATGHPNTEAFFGQGTRLTVV.

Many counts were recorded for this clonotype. The DNA of the CDR3 is TGCAGTGCTAGTCGCTCCGACCAGCCCCAGCATTTT. Protein: CSASRSDQPQHF. This chain connects TRBV20-1 to TRBJ1-5; no clear D. Trimming removed 3 bases from V and 7 bases from J, with 10 bases in between. This CDR3 is 12 amino acids long. CDR1 and CDR2 (germline): DFQATT, SNEGSKA (reference sequence).

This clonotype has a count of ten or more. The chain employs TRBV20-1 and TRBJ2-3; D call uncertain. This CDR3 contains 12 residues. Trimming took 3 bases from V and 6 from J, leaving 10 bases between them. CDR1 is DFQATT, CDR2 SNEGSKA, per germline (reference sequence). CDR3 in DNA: TGCAGTGCTAGGCCCCAGTCCGATACGCAGTATTTT. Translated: CSARPQSDTQYF.

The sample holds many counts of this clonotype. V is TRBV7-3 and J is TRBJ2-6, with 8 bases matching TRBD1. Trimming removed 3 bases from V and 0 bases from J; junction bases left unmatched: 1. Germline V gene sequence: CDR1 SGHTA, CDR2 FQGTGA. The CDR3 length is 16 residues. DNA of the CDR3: TGTGCCAGCAGCTTGGACAGGGACTCTGGGGCCAACGTCCTGACTTTC. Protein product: CASSLDRDSGANVLTF.

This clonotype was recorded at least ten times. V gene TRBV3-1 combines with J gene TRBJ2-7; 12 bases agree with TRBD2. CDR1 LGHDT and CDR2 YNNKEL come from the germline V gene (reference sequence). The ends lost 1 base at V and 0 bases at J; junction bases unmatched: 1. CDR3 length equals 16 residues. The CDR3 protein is CASSQATSGGSYEQYF. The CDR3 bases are TGTGCCAGCAGCCAAGCGACTAGCGGGGGCTCCTACGAGCAGTACTTC.

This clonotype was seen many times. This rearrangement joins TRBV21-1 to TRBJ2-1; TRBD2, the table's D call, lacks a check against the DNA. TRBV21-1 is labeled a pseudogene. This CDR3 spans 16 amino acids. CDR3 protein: CASSWWGREFWNEQFF. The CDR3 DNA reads TGTGCCAGCAGCTGGTGGGGGAGGGAATTTTGGAATGAGCAGTTCTTC.

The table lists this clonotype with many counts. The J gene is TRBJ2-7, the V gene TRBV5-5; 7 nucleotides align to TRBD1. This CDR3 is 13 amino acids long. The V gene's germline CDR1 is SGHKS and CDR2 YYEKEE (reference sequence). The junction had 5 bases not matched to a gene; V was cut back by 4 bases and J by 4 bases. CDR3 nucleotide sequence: TGTGCCAGCAGCCCACCGACAGGGTACGAGCAGTACTTC. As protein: CASSPPTGYEQYF. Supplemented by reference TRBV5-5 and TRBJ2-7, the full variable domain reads DAGVTQSPTHLIKTRGQQVTLRCSPISGHKSVSWYQQVLGQGPQFIFQYYEKEERGRGNFPDRFSARQFPNYSSELNVNALLLGDSALYLCASSPPTGYEQYFGPGTRLTVT.

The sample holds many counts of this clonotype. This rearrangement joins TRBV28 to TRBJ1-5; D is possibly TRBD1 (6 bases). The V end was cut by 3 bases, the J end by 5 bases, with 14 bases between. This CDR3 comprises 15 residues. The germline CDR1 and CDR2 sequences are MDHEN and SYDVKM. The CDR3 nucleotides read TGTGCCAGCAGTTTGGCAGGGGCTTCCCATCAGCCCCAGCATTTT. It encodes CASSLAGASHQPQHF.